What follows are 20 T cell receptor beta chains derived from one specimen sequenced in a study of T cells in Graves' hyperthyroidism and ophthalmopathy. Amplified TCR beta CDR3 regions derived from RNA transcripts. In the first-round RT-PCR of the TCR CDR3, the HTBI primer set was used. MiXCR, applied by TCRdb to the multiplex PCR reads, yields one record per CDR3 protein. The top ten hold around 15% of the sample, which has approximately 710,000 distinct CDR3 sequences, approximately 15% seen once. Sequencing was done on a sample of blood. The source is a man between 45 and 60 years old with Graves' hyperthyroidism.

The CDR3 region is CASSYSIRGGRESNPYEQYF. The CDR3 DNA reads as TGTGCCAGCAGTTACTCGATTAGGGGCGGACGAGAGTCAAACCCCTACGAGCAGTACTTC. V gene TRBV6-2 or TRBV6-3 combines with J gene TRBJ2-7; the D gene is possibly TRBD1 (5 bases). Germline V gene sequence: CDR1 MNHEY, CDR2 SVGEGT. This CDR3 has 20 residues. V lost 0 bases, J lost 2 bases, and 26 bases lay in between.

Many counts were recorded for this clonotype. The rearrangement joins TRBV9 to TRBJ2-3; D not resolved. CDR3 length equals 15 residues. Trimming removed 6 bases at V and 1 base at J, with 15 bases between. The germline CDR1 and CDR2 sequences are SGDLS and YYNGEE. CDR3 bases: TGTGCCAGCACCCCCACCGCGGAGCGCACAGATACGCAGTATTTT. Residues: CASTPTAERTDTQYF.

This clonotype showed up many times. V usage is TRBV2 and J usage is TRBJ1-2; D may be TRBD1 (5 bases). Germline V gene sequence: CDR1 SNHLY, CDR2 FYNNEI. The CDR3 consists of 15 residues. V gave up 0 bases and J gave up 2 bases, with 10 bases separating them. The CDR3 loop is CASSEAPGVNYGYTF. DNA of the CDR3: TGTGCCAGCAGTGAAGCCCCGGGGGTAAACTATGGCTACACCTTC.

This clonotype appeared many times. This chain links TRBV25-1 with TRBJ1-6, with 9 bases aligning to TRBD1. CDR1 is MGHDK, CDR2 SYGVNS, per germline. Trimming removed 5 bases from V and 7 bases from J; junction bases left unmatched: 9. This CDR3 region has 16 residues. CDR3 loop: CASSLDRGYWNSPLHF. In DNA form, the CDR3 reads TGTGCCAGCAGTCTTGACAGGGGGTATTGGAATTCACCCCTCCACTTT. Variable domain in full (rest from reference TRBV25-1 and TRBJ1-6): EADIYQTPRYLVIGTGKKITLECSQTMGHDKMYWYQQDPGMELHLIHYSYGVNSTEKGDLSSESTVSRIRTEHFPLTLESARPSHTSQYLCASSLDRGYWNSPLHFGNGTRLTVT.

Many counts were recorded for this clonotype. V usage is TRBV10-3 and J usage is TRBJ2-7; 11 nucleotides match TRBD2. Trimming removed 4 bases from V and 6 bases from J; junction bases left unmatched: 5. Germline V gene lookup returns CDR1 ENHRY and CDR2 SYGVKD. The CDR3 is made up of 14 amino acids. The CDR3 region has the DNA TGTGCCATCAGTGGACTAGCGGGATCGGGCGAGCAGTACTTC. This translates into CAISGLAGSGEQYF.

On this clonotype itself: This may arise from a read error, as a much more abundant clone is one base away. The DNA of the CDR3 is TGTGCCAGCAGCCGACAGGGTGGAAATTCACCCCCCCACTTT. Translation gives CASSRQGGNSPPHF. This chain uses TRBV28 with TRBJ1-6, with 7 bases identical to TRBD1. Looked up from germline, CDR1 is MDHEN and CDR2 is SYDVKM. This CDR3 region has 14 residues.

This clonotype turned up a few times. Here the CDR3 reads CASSLRETDTQYF. CDR3 DNA: TGTGCCAGCAGTTTAAGGGAGACAGATACGCAGTATTTT. The chain joins TRBV28 to TRBJ2-3, with D maybe TRBD2 (5 bases). Trimming stripped 2 bases from V and 3 bases from J, with 6 bases between. This CDR3 has 13 residues. Germline V gives CDR1 MDHEN, CDR2 SYDVKM.

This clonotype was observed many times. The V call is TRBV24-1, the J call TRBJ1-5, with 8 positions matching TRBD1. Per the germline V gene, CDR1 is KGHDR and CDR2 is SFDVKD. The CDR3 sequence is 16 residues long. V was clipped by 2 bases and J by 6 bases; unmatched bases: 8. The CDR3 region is CATSDSSTGEGQPQHF. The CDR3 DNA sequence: TGTGCCACCAGTGATTCATCGACAGGGGAGGGTCAGCCCCAGCATTTT.

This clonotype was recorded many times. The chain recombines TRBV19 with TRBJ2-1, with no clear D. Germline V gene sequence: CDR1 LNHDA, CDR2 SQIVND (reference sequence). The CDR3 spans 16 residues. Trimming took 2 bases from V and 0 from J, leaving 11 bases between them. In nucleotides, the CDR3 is TGTGCCAGTAGTATAATGGGTCCCAGCTCCTACAATGAGCAGTTCTTC. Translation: CASSIMGPSSYNEQFF.

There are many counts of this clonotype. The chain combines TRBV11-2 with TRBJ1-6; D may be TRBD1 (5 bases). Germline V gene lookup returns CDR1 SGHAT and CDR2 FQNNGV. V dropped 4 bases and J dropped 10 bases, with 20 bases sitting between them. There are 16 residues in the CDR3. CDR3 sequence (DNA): TGTGCCAGCAGCTACCGCGGGACTGCGGGGGGATCACCCCTCCACTTT. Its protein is CASSYRGTAGGSPLHF.

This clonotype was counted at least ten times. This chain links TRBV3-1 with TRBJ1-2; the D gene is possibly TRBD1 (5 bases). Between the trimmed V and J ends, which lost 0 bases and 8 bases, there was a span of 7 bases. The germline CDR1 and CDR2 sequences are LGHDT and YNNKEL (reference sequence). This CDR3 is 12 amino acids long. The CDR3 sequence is CASSQERQGYTF. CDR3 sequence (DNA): TGTGCCAGCAGCCAAGAGAGACAGGGCTACACCTTC.

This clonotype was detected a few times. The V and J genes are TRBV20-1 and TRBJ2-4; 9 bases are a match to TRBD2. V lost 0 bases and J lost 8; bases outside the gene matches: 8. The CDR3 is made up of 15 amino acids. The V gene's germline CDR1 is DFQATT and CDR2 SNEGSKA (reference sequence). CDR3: CSARDLAGWIDIQYF. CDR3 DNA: TGCAGTGCTAGAGATCTAGCGGGATGGATAGACATTCAGTACTTC.

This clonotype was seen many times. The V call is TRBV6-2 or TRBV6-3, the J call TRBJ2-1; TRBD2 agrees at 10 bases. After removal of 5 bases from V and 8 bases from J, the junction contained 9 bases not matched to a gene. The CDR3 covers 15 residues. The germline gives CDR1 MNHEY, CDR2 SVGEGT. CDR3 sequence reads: CASSLRSSGSDEQFF. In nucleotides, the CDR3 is TGTGCCAGCAGTCTACGGTCTAGCGGGAGTGATGAGCAGTTCTTC.

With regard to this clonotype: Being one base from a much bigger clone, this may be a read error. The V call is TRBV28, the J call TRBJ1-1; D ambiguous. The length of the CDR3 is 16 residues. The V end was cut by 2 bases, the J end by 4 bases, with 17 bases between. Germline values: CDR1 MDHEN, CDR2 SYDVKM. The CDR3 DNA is TGTGCCAGCAGTTTAGAGTACGAGAGTGGTGGCACTGAAGCTTTCTTT. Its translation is CASSLEYESGGTEAFF. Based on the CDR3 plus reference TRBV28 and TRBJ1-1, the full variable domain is DVKVTQSSRYLVKRTGEKVFLECVQDMDHENMFWYRQDPGLGLRLIYFSYDVKMKEKGDIPEGYSVSREKKERFSLILESASTNQTSMYLCASSLEYESGGTEAFFGQGTRLTVV.

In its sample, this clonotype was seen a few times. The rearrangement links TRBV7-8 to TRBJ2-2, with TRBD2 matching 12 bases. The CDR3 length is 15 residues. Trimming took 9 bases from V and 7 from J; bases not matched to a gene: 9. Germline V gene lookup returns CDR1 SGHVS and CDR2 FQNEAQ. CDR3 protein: CASERLAGVIGELFF. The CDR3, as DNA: TGTGCCAGTGAACGACTAGCGGGAGTTATCGGGGAGCTGTTTTTT.

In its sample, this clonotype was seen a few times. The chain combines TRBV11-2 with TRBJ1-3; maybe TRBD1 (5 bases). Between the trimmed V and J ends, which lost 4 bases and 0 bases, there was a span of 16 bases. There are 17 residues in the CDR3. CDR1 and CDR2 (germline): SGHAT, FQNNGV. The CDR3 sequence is CASSSPRDGDSGNTIYF. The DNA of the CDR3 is TGTGCCAGCAGCTCACCCCGGGACGGAGACTCTGGAAACACCATATATTTT.

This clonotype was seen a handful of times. CDR3 in amino acids: CASSFNRGLYNEQFF. The CDR3 DNA reads TGTGCCAGCAGCTTTAACAGGGGACTTTACAATGAGCAGTTCTTC. The chain couples TRBV13 to TRBJ2-1, with TRBD1 as a possible D gene (7 bases). The CDR3 contains 15 residues. V shed 3 bases and J shed 4 bases, with 13 bases lying between them. From germline, CDR1 is PRHDT and CDR2 FYEKMQ (reference sequence).

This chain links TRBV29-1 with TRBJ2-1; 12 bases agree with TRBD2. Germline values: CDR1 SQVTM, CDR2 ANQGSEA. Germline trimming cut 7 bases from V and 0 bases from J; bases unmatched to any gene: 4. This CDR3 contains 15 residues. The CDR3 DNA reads TGCAGCGCGACTAGCGGGAGAAGCTCCTACAATGAGCAGTTCTTC. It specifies CSATSGRSSYNEQFF.

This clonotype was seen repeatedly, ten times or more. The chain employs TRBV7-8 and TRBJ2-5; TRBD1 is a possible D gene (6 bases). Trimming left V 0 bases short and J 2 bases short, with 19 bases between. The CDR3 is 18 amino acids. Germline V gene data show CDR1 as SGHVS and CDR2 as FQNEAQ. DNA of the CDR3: TGTGCCAGCAGCTTAGCGGGGGATGGTTACAGGGTACAAGAGACCCAGTACTTC. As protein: CASSLAGDGYRVQETQYF. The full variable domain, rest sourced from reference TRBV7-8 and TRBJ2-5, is GAGVSQSPRYKVAKRGQDVALRCDPISGHVSLFWYQQALGQGPEFLTYFQNEAQLDKSGLPSDRFFAERPEGSVSTLKIQRTQQEDSAVYLCASSLAGDGYRVQETQYFGPGTRLLVL.

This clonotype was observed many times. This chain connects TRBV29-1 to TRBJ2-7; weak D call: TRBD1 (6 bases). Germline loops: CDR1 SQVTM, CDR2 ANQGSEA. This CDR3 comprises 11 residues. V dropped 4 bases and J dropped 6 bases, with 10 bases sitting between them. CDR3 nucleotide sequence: TGCAGCGTTGTCGCAGGGGCCGAGCAGTACTTC. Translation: CSVVAGAEQYF.